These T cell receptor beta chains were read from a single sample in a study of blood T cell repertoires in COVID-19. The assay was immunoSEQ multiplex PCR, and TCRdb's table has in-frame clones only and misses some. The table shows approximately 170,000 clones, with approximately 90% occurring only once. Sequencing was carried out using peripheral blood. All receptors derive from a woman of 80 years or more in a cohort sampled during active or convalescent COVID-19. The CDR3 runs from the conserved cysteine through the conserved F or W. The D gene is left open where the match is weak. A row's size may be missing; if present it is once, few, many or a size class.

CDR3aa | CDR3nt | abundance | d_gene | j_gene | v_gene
CSASLAEQYF | TGCAGTGCTAGTCTAGCCGAGCAGTACTTC | NA | NA | TRBJ2-7 | TRBV20-1
CASSFGLNRGKAGELFF | TGTGCCAGCAGCTTCGGGCTAAACAGGGGGAAAGCCGGGGAGCTGTTTTTT | NA | TRBD1 | TRBJ2-2 | TRBV7-2
CASSISDRGDTQYF | TGTGCCAGTAGTATATCGGACAGGGGAGATACGCAGTATTTT | NA | TRBD1 | TRBJ2-3 | TRBV19
CASSVGSGANTGELFF | TGTGCCAGCAGCGTAGGTAGCGGGGCGAACACCGGGGAGCTGTTTTTT | NA | TRBD2 | TRBJ2-2 | TRBV9
CASTLLEGSTGELFF | TGCGCCAGCACCCTTCTTGAGGGAAGCACCGGGGAGCTGTTTTTT | NA | NA | TRBJ2-2 | TRBV5-1
CSASGTLIAKNIQYF | TGCAGTGCTAGTGGGACATTAATAGCCAAAAACATTCAGTACTTC | NA | NA | TRBJ2-4 | TRBV20-1
CASRDRGDTQYF | TGTGCCAGCAGGGACAGGGGGGATACGCAGTATTTT | NA | TRBD1 | TRBJ2-3 | TRBV2
CASSRTGGLNQPQHF | TGTGCCAGCAGCCGGACAGGGGGTTTGAATCAGCCCCAGCATTTT | NA | TRBD1 | TRBJ1-5 | TRBV7-9
CASIKGASSYEQYF | TGTGCCAGCATAAAGGGGGCGAGCTCCTACGAGCAGTACTTC | NA | TRBD1 | TRBJ2-7 | TRBV28
CASRGAEDGNYGYTF | TGTGCCAGCAGGGGGGCAGAGGACGGAAACTATGGCTACACCTTC | NA | NA | TRBJ1-2 | TRBV2
CASSLPHFTGKSYEQYF | TGTGCCAGCAGCTTACCCCACTTTACGGGAAAGTCCTACGAGCAGTACTTC | NA | NA | TRBJ2-7 | TRBV7-8
CASLPRGSNTEAFF | TGTGCCAGTCTACCGCGGGGCTCGAACACTGAAGCTTTCTTT | NA | NA | TRBJ1-1 | TRBV27
CASSQPTGPYGYTF | TGCGCCAGCAGCCAACCGACAGGGCCCTATGGCTACACCTTC | few | TRBD1 | TRBJ1-2 | TRBV4-1
CASSDERARETQYF | TGTGCCAGCAGTGATGAGCGGGCGAGGGAGACCCAGTACTTC | NA | NA | TRBJ2-5 | TRBV2